The 28 T cell receptor beta chains listed next were all sequenced from one sample in a study of blood T cell repertoires in COVID-19. Clones were read by immunoSEQ multiplex PCR, and TCRdb kept only the in-frame ones, dropping some. The data show around 41,000 clones, with over 90% seen just once and roughly 6.1% held by the top ten. The material sequenced was peripheral blood. These receptors originate from a human donor in a cohort sampled during active COVID-19.

The genes are TRBV4-1 and TRBJ2-1; TRBD2 agrees at 7 bases. The CDR3 has 15 residues. V lost 0 bases, J lost 8 bases, and 7 bases stayed unmatched. Germline loops: CDR1 MGHRA, CDR2 YSYEKL. Here the CDR3 reads CASSQEWASGDEQFF. CDR3 bases: TGCGCCAGCAGCCAAGAATGGGCTAGCGGCGATGAGCAGTTCTTC.

A few counts support this clone. The chain employs TRBV5-1 and TRBJ2-2; no clear D gene. This CDR3 contains 13 residues. V was clipped by 5 bases and J by 1 base, with 6 bases between them. Germline CDR1 SGHRS, CDR2 YFSETQ. The CDR3 protein is CASREQNTGELFF. The CDR3 DNA reads as TGCGCCAGCAGAGAACAGAACACCGGGGAGCTGTTTTTT.

This clone appeared once. This chain joins TRBV25-1 and TRBJ1-4; tentatively, D is TRBD1 (6 bases). V gave up 8 bases and J gave up 4 bases, with 17 bases separating them. Germline CDR1 reads MGHDK; CDR2 reads SYGVNS. This CDR3 spans 15 amino acids. Here the CDR3 reads CASGTGQTLNEKLFF. The CDR3 nucleotides read TGTGCCAGCGGGACCGGACAGACACTTAATGAAAAACTGTTTTTT.

The chain joins TRBV18 to TRBJ1-5; tentative D call: TRBD1 (5 bases). The CDR3 contains 13 residues. The germline gives CDR1 KGHSH, CDR2 LQKENI. Trimming removed 6 bases at V and 3 bases at J, with 9 bases between. Written as DNA, the CDR3 is TGTGCCAGCTCGCAACAGGACAATCAGCCCCAGCATTTT. This sequence encodes CASSQQDNQPQHF. Full variable domain (missing parts from reference TRBV18 and TRBJ1-5): NAGVMQNPRHLVRRRGQEARLRCSPMKGHSHVYWYRQLPEEGLKFMVYLQKENIIDESGMPKERFSAEFPKEGPSILRIQQVVRGDSAAYFCASSQQDNQPQHFGDGTRLSIL.

A single count supports this clone. The chain has TRBV7-8 and TRBJ2-4; possible D gene TRBD1, 6 bases. From germline, CDR1 is SGHVS and CDR2 FQNEAQ. CDR3 length equals 15 residues. V was shortened by 5 bases and J by 7 bases, with 18 bases between the two germline ends. CDR3 bases: TGTGCCAGCAGCCGAGAGGGGGTTGGTTCGAACATTCAGTACTTC. Translation: CASSREGVGSNIQYF.

The genes are TRBV7-9 and TRBJ1-1, with no clear D. CDR3 length: 13 amino acids. The V end was cut by 3 bases, the J end by 11 bases, with 16 bases between. Germline CDR1 reads SEHNR; CDR2 reads FQNEAQ (reference sequence). CDR3 sequence reads: CASSLLGSTGAFF. The CDR3 region has the DNA TGTGCCAGCAGCTTGTTAGGCTCGACCGGGGCTTTCTTT.

This chain uses TRBV1 with TRBJ2-6; the DNA was not used to check the table's D call, TRBD1. TRBV1 is reported as a pseudogene. CDR3 length equals 18 residues. The CDR3 sequence is CTSSVNSLSQRRANVLTF. The CDR3 DNA follows: TGCACCAGCAGTGTAAACAGTTTGTCACAAAGGCGGGCCAACGTCCTGACTTTC.

The chain combines TRBV16 with TRBJ1-5, with 7 bases identical to TRBD1. The trim removed 1 base at V and 3 bases at J, leaving 6 bases unmatched. The CDR3 sequence is 16 residues long. The germline gives CDR1 KGHSY, CDR2 FQNENV. The CDR3 protein is CASSQWGQTINQPQHF. CDR3 bases: TGTGCCAGCAGCCAATGGGGACAGACGATCAATCAGCCCCAGCATTTT.

This rearrangement joins TRBV7-9 to TRBJ2-7; D not certain. Germline CDR1 and CDR2: SEHNR and FQNEAQ (reference sequence). The V and J ends lost 5 bases and 3 bases respectively, with 5 bases between them. The CDR3 extends over 11 amino acids. The CDR3: CASSPGYEQYF. For the CDR3, the DNA is TGTGCCAGCAGCCCAGGCTACGAGCAGTACTTC. The full variable domain, with the rest looked up from reference TRBV7-9 and TRBJ2-7, is DTGVSQNPRHKITKRGQNVTFRCDPISEHNRLYWYRQTLGQGPEFLTYFQNEAQLEKSRLLSDRFSAERPKGSFSTLEIQRTEQGDSAMYLCASSPGYEQYFGPGTRLTVT.

The chain is built from TRBV24-1 and TRBJ2-1, with 9 bases fitting TRBD2. CDR1 is KGHDR, CDR2 SFDVKD, per germline. The CDR3 length is 13 residues. J lost 5 bases, V lost 8 bases, and 3 bases had no gene match. CDR3 amino acids: CATTAGGDNEQFF. DNA of the CDR3: TGTGCCACCACGGCGGGGGGGGACAATGAGCAGTTCTTC.

The chain combines TRBV7-9 with TRBJ2-5; D might be TRBD1 (5 bases). The germline CDR1 and CDR2 sequences are SEHNR and FQNEAQ (reference sequence). The length of the CDR3 is 15 residues. V dropped 8 bases and J dropped 4 bases, with 20 bases sitting between them. CDR3 amino acids: CASGKQVYGRETQYF. The CDR3 coding sequence is TGTGCCAGCGGAAAACAGGTTTATGGTCGAGAGACCCAGTACTTC.

The V call is TRBV5-4, the J call TRBJ1-6; D remains unclear. V was clipped by 4 bases and J by 7 bases, with 9 bases between them. Germline V CDR1 and CDR2: SGHNT, YYREEE (reference sequence). CDR3 length: 13 amino acids. DNA for the CDR3: TGTGCCAGCAGCCAGAATACCAATTCACCCCTCCACTTT. Its translation is CASSQNTNSPLHF.

The sample holds a few counts of this clone. The chain carries TRBV19 and TRBJ2-3, with 7 bases lining up with TRBD2. This CDR3 spans 14 amino acids. The trim removed 7 bases at V and 3 bases at J, leaving 7 bases unmatched. Germline V lookup: CDR1 LNHDA, CDR2 SQIVND (reference sequence). The CDR3 DNA reads TGTGCCAGTAACGGCGGGAGAGGGACAGATACGCAGTATTTT. This translates into CASNGGRGTDTQYF.

CDR3 amino acids: CAWKLLNTEAFF. CDR3 DNA sequence: TGTGCCTGGAAACTTCTGAACACTGAAGCTTTCTTT. The rearrangement joins TRBV30 to TRBJ1-1; D unclear. The CDR3 has 12 residues. V was shortened by 4 bases and J by 0 bases, with 6 bases between the two germline ends. Germline CDR1 is GTSNPN and CDR2 is SVGIG (reference sequence).

V usage is TRBV10-3 and J usage is TRBJ2-3, with TRBD1 as a possible D gene (6 bases). V was cut by 4 bases and J by 6 bases, with 11 bases left in between. Germline V gene lookup returns CDR1 ENHRY and CDR2 SYGVKD. This CDR3 is built from 13 residues. The CDR3 region is CAISGGQGDTQYF. CDR3 sequence (DNA): TGTGCCATCAGTGGGGGGCAGGGGGATACGCAGTATTTT.

The chain is built from TRBV6-2 or TRBV6-3 and TRBJ2-7; D may be TRBD2 (5 bases). The length of the CDR3 is 14 residues. V lost 6 bases to trimming and J lost 0 bases, with 12 bases between them. Germline V gene lookup returns CDR1 MNHEY and CDR2 SVGEGT. CDR3: CASSRGLDSYEQYF. CDR3 nucleotide sequence: TGTGCCAGCAGCCGTGGACTCGACTCCTACGAGCAGTACTTC.

The V and J genes are TRBV6-5 and TRBJ2-7, with 8 bases matching TRBD1. Germline lookup yields CDR1 MNHEY and CDR2 SVGAGI. V was pared by 5 bases and J by 2 bases, with 5 bases of the junction left unmatched. This CDR3 is built from 14 residues. The DNA of the CDR3 is TGTGCCAGCAGTCTCCCGGACAGGGCCTACGAGCAGTACTTC. This encodes CASSLPDRAYEQYF.

This chain joins TRBV18 and TRBJ1-1; 9 nucleotides agree with TRBD1. V was pared by 2 bases and J by 5 bases, with 0 bases of the junction left unmatched. CDR1 and CDR2 (germline): KGHSH, LQKENI. The CDR3 extends over 13 amino acids. CDR3 in DNA: TGTGCCAGCTCACCAGACAGGGGGACTGAAGCTTTCTTT. This gives the protein CASSPDRGTEAFF.

The gene calls are TRBV10-3 and TRBJ2-5; tentative D call: TRBD1 (6 bases). This CDR3 is 17 amino acids long. Germline V CDR1 and CDR2: ENHRY, SYGVKD. The V end was cut by 4 bases, the J end by 2 bases, with 20 bases between. This CDR3 is CAISVDLGAGRQETQYF. CDR3 sequence (DNA): TGTGCCATCAGTGTGGATTTGGGGGCAGGGCGGCAAGAGACCCAGTACTTC.

This chain links TRBV3-1 (or the pseudogene TRBV3-2) with TRBJ2-5; tentatively, D is TRBD1 (6 bases). Germline V lookup: CDR1 LGHDT, CDR2 YNNKEL (reference sequence). V was shortened by 1 base and J by 5 bases, with 20 bases between the two germline ends. The CDR3 is 17 residues long. Here the CDR3 DNA reads TGTGCCAGCAGCCAAGCCTCTTTAACAGGGCTTCACGAGACCCAGTACTTC. This encodes CASSQASLTGLHETQYF.

The J gene is TRBJ2-6, the V gene TRBV28; D is uncertain. V gave up 7 bases and J gave up 3 bases, with 4 bases separating them. The CDR3 sequence is 12 residues long. The germline gives CDR1 MDHEN, CDR2 SYDVKM. The CDR3 protein is CASTNGANVLTF. The DNA for the CDR3 is TGTGCCAGCACCAATGGGGCCAACGTCCTGACTTTC.

The chain carries TRBV11-1 and TRBJ1-1; possibly TRBD1 for D (6 bases). V was clipped by 8 bases and J by 2 bases, with 12 bases between them. The germline CDR1 and CDR2 sequences are SGHAT and FQDESV (reference sequence). This CDR3 region has 13 residues. DNA of the CDR3: TGTGCCAGCGGACAGTTCCTAAACACTGAAGCTTTCTTT. Protein sequence: CASGQFLNTEAFF.

This clone was picked up one time. This chain links TRBV6-2 or TRBV6-3 with TRBJ1-5, with 7 bases aligning to TRBD1. The CDR3 spans 15 residues. V shed 5 bases and J 6 bases; nucleotides not matched to a gene: 10. Looked up from germline, CDR1 is MNHEY and CDR2 is SVGEGT. The CDR3 spells CASSPSSTGTQPQHF. The CDR3 DNA reads as TGTGCCAGCAGTCCGTCCTCGACAGGGACTCAGCCCCAGCATTTT.

This clone was observed a handful of times. This CDR3 is CASRTDGTGFVAFF. The CDR3 nucleotides read TGTGCCAGTAGGACCGATGGGACAGGTTTTGTAGCTTTCTTT. V usage is TRBV19 and J usage is TRBJ1-1, with 8 bases identical to TRBD1. The CDR3 contains 14 residues. With 6 bases clipped from V and 10 bases from J, the junction kept 13 bases outside the gene matches. Germline-derived CDR1 and CDR2 are LNHDA and SQIVND (reference sequence).

The rearrangement joins TRBV6-5 to TRBJ2-5; D call uncertain. The V gene lost 0 bases and the J gene lost 5 bases, with 13 bases spanning the gap. CDR1 and CDR2 (germline): MNHEY, SVGAGI. This CDR3 comprises 15 residues. The CDR3 DNA is TGTGCCAGCAGTTACTCTATCGGTAAATCGGAGACCCAGTACTTC. It specifies CASSYSIGKSETQYF.

The CDR3 is CASSLSGLGNKGDTAPDTQYF. CDR3 coding DNA: TGCGCCAGCAGCTTGTCTGGGTTGGGGAACAAGGGAGATACTGCCCCAGATACGCAGTATTTT. V gene TRBV5-1 combines with J gene TRBJ2-3; perhaps TRBD2 as D (5 bases). The CDR3 spans 21 residues. V gave up 1 base and J gave up 4 bases, with 31 bases separating them. Germline V lookup: CDR1 SGHRS, CDR2 YFSETQ.

The rearrangement links TRBV2 to TRBJ2-7; D remains ambiguous. The CDR3 extends over 15 amino acids. V lost 3 bases to trimming and J lost 0 bases, with 12 bases between them. Germline loops: CDR1 SNHLY, CDR2 FYNNEI. The DNA for the CDR3 is TGTGCCAGCAGTGACTGGCAGTCGATCTCCTACGAGCAGTACTTC. It yields the protein CASSDWQSISYEQYF.

V usage is TRBV29-1 and J usage is TRBJ2-5; 8 bases line up with TRBD2. This CDR3 spans 15 amino acids. Unmatched junction bases numbered 12, after V lost 5 bases and J lost 4 bases. Germline CDR1 and CDR2: SQVTM and ANQGSEA. The CDR3 DNA follows: TGCAGCGTTTTCTCACGGGGGGGCCAGGGAGAGACCCAGTACTTC. It specifies CSVFSRGGQGETQYF.